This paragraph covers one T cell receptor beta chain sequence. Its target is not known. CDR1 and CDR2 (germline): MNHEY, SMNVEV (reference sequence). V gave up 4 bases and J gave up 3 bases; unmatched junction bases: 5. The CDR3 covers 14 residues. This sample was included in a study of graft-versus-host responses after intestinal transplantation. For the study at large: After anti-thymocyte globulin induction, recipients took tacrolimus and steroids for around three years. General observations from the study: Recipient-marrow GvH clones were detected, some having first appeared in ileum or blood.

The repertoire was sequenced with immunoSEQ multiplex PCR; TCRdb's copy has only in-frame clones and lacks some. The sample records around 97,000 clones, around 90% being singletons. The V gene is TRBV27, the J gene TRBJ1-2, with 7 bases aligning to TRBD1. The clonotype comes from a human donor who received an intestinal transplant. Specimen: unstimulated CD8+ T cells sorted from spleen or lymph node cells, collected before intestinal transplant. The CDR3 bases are TGTGCCAGCAGTTCCTACGACAGGGACTATGGCTACACCTTC. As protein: CASSSYDRDYGYTF.